The 16 T cell receptor beta chains presented below share a single source sample, sequenced in a study of blood T cell repertoires in COVID-19. Libraries were prepared by immunoSEQ multiplex PCR; TCRdb keeps only in-frame clonotypes and omits some of them. The table includes 150,000 to 200,000 clones, nearly 90% detected once. The sequenced material came from peripheral blood. The source is a man aged 18 to 35 who had recovered from COVID-19.

This clone occurred a few times. The chain is built from TRBV5-4 and TRBJ2-3, with TRBD2 matching over 10 bases. The CDR3 length is 15 residues. CDR1 and CDR2 (germline): SGHNT, YYREEE (reference sequence). V was pared by 5 bases and J by 1 base, with 4 bases of the junction left unmatched. This CDR3 is CASRPGTSGTDTQYF. The CDR3 DNA reads TGTGCCAGCAGGCCCGGGACTAGCGGCACAGATACGCAGTATTTT. Full variable domain (missing parts from reference TRBV5-4 and TRBJ2-3): ETGVTQSPTHLIKTRGQQVTLRCSSQSGHNTVSWYQQALGQGPQFIFQYYREEENGRGNFPPRFSGLQFPNYSSELNVNALELDDSALYLCASRPGTSGTDTQYFGPGTRLTVL.

In this sample, this clone turned up once. The gene calls are TRBV28 and TRBJ2-7; perhaps TRBD2 as D (6 bases). V lost 8 bases and J 4 bases, leaving 15 bases between the germline ends. This CDR3 has 13 amino acids. Per germline, CDR1 MDHEN and CDR2 SYDVKM. The CDR3 spells CASGRPGAYEQYF. CDR3 in DNA: TGTGCCAGCGGGCGACCGGGAGCTTACGAGCAGTACTTC.

This clone was picked up a small number of times. The chain carries TRBV6-5 and TRBJ2-7, with 8 positions matching TRBD1. V gave up 3 bases and J gave up 5 bases; unmatched junction bases: 9. CDR1 and CDR2 from the germline V gene are MNHEY and SVGAGI. CDR3 length equals 15 residues. CDR3 DNA sequence: TGTGCCAGCAGTTATTATTCCGACAGGGGCCACGAGCAGTACTTC. This encodes CASSYYSDRGHEQYF.

The genes are TRBV10-3 and TRBJ1-2; D perhaps matches TRBD1 (5 bases). Trimming took off 4 bases at V and 5 bases at J, with 14 bases between the two ends. The CDR3 loop spans 14 amino acids. Germline assignment: CDR1 ENHRY and CDR2 SYGVKD. The CDR3 region has the DNA TGTGCCATCAGTGTGGGTCAGGGTCCTTATGGCTACACCTTC. It encodes CAISVGQGPYGYTF.

The rearrangement joins TRBV28 to TRBJ2-1; 11 nucleotides match TRBD1. V trimming: 4 bases; J trimming: 6 bases; junction bases outside the gene matches: 8. Germline V gives CDR1 MDHEN, CDR2 SYDVKM. The CDR3 runs to 16 residues. CDR3 nucleotides: TGTGCCAGCAGTTCTCCGGACAGGGGGCTATTCAATGAGCAGTTCTTC. Its protein product is CASSSPDRGLFNEQFF.

This chain's CDR3 is CASSQVEGARSYYEQYF. In DNA form, the CDR3 reads TGTGCCAGCAGCCAAGTTGAGGGGGCAAGGTCTTACTACGAGCAGTACTTC. The chain combines TRBV4-2 with TRBJ2-7; 7 bases agree with TRBD1. The CDR3 length is 17 residues. Unmatched junction bases numbered 12, after V lost 1 base and J lost 3 bases. The germline gives CDR1 LGHNA, CDR2 YNFKEQ.

This chain connects TRBV7-2 to TRBJ2-7, with D possibly matching TRBD2 (5 bases). The germline gives CDR1 SGHTA, CDR2 FQGNSA. This CDR3 comprises 14 residues. V lost 5 bases, J lost 4 bases, and 15 bases lay in between. Here the CDR3 DNA reads TGTGCCAGCAGCACTTCGAGCGGAGATTACGAGCAGTACTTC. It translates to CASSTSSGDYEQYF. Filled out from reference TRBV7-2 and TRBJ2-7, the complete variable domain reads GAGVSQSPSNKVTEKGKDVELRCDPISGHTALYWYRQSLGQGLEFLIYFQGNSAPDKSGLPSDRFSAERTGGSVSTLTIQRTQQEDSAVYLCASSTSSGDYEQYFGPGTRLTVT.

Remarks on this clone: Other nucleotide sequences from this sample produce the same CDR3. The chain recombines TRBV28 with TRBJ2-2; 9 bases match TRBD1. Unmatched junction bases numbered 2, after V lost 5 bases and J lost 1 base. This CDR3 spans 15 amino acids. The germline V gene encodes CDR1 MDHEN and CDR2 SYDVKM. This CDR3 reads CASSPGQGNTGELFF. Written as DNA, the CDR3 is TGTGCCAGCAGTCCGGGACAGGGGAACACCGGGGAGCTGTTTTTT.

This clone was found a few times. The rearrangement links TRBV2 to TRBJ2-5; 8 bases map to TRBD2. V shed 4 bases and J 4 bases; nucleotides not matched to a gene: 5. The CDR3 contains 14 residues. In germline, CDR1 is SNHLY, CDR2 FYNNEI. CDR3 in amino acids: CASSGGTRRETQYF. CDR3 DNA sequence: TGTGCCAGCAGTGGGGGGACTAGAAGAGAGACCCAGTACTTC.

In its sample, this clone was seen once. The rearrangement joins TRBV10-3 to TRBJ2-2, with D unresolved. The germline V and J ends were trimmed by 0 bases and 1 base, with 9 bases remaining between them. Per germline, CDR1 ENHRY and CDR2 SYGVKD. CDR3 length equals 16 residues. This CDR3 is CAISESRRLNTGELFF. As DNA, the CDR3 is TGTGCCATCAGTGAGTCGAGAAGATTGAACACCGGGGAGCTGTTTTTT.

The chain is built from TRBV11-3 and TRBJ2-3; TRBD2 is a possible D gene (5 bases). The germline gives CDR1 SGHNT, CDR2 YENEEA. The V and J ends lost 1 base and 3 bases respectively, with 5 bases between them. The CDR3 loop spans 13 amino acids. As DNA, the CDR3 is TGTGCCAGCAGCTTAGGAGGGACAGATACGCAGTATTTT. The encoded protein is CASSLGGTDTQYF.

The J gene is TRBJ1-1, the V gene TRBV3-1 (or the pseudogene TRBV3-2); 7 positions agree with TRBD1. V lost 6 bases and J lost 5; bases outside the gene matches: 3. The CDR3 has 12 amino acids. Germline V lookup: CDR1 LGHDT, CDR2 YNNKEL (reference sequence). CDR3 in DNA: TGTGCCAGCAGACGACAGGGAACTGAAGCTTTCTTT. Its translation: CASRRQGTEAFF.

V is TRBV3-1 (or the pseudogene TRBV3-2) and J is TRBJ2-2; TRBD2 aligns across 9 bases. Unmatched junction bases numbered 9, after V lost 5 bases and J lost 5 bases. From germline, CDR1 is LGHDT and CDR2 YNNKEL (reference sequence). CDR3 length: 16 residues. The CDR3 coding sequence is TGTGCCAGCAGCGGGCGGGAGGGCCAGGGAACCGGGGAGCTGTTTTTT. Translated, it gives CASSGREGQGTGELFF.

The chain couples TRBV7-9 to TRBJ2-4, with 7 bases lining up with TRBD2. Trimming cost V 5 bases and J 2 bases; bases outside gene matches: 3. The V gene's germline CDR1 is SEHNR and CDR2 FQNEAQ (reference sequence). The CDR3 is 14 residues long. The CDR3 protein is CASSPSGTKNIQYF. In DNA, the CDR3 is TGTGCCAGCAGCCCAAGCGGGACCAAAAACATTCAGTACTTC.

This chain joins TRBV4-1 and TRBJ2-2, with TRBD1 matching 9 bases. Germline values: CDR1 MGHRA, CDR2 YSYEKL. The J segment lost 4 bases and the V segment lost 4 bases, leaving 7 bases of the junction unmatched. CDR3 length equals 16 residues. In DNA form, the CDR3 reads TGCGCCAGCAGCCCCCGGGACAGGGAAGGCACCGGGGAGCTGTTTTTT. Protein sequence: CASSPRDREGTGELFF.

The rearrangement links TRBV19 to TRBJ1-5, with a weak D call TRBD1 (5 bases). There are 14 residues in the CDR3. Trimming cost V 3 bases and J 6 bases, with 12 bases left between them. Per germline, CDR1 LNHDA and CDR2 SQIVND (reference sequence). CDR3 bases: TGTGCCAGTAGTATTTTAGGGGAGGCTCAGCCCCAGCATTTT. Amino acid sequence: CASSILGEAQPQHF.